Below, 30 T cell receptor beta chains from the same sample are listed, as sequenced in a study of shared clonotypes between healthy human individuals. Repertoires were generated with immunoSEQ multiplex PCR, while TCRdb's copy carries only in-frame clones and drops some. The sample holds hundreds of thousands of clones, 76% seen once. The sequenced material came from PBMCs. These receptors originate from a middle-aged woman in good health. Some clones in this sample may be carry-over from other donors' samples.

The chain is built from TRBV30 and TRBJ1-2, with a possible D match to TRBD1 (6 bases). There are 14 residues in the CDR3. Germline assignment: CDR1 GTSNPN and CDR2 SVGIG (reference sequence). Trimming stripped 1 base from V and 4 bases from J, with 13 bases between. In DNA, the CDR3 is TGTGCCTGGAGTGCTTTGACAGGTCCCTATGGCTACACCTTC. Translating it yields CAWSALTGPYGYTF.

The V and J genes are TRBV7-3 and TRBJ2-7; perhaps D is TRBD1 or TRBD2 (5 bases each). V was clipped by 5 bases and J by 0 bases, with 26 bases between them. From germline, CDR1 is SGHTA and CDR2 FQGTGA. The CDR3 contains 19 residues. The CDR3 DNA sequence: TGTGCCAGCAGCACGGACGGCGAAACAGGCCACCTAGCCTCCTACGAGCAGTACTTC. This gives the protein CASSTDGETGHLASYEQYF.

The chain carries TRBV7-3 and TRBJ2-7; 12 bases map to TRBD1. The CDR3 runs 14 residues. V shed 5 bases and J 6 bases; nucleotides not matched to a gene: 5. CDR1 is SGHTA, CDR2 FQGTGA, per germline. For the CDR3, the DNA is TGTGCCAGCAGCCCCGGGACAGGGGGCGGCGAGCAGTACTTC. The encoded protein is CASSPGTGGGEQYF.

V gene TRBV18 combines with J gene TRBJ2-3, with 8 nucleotides matching TRBD2. Trimming at V came to 3 bases and at J to 6 bases, leaving 11 bases not matched to a gene. This CDR3 is built from 16 residues. CDR1 KGHSH and CDR2 LQKENI come from the germline V gene. This chain's CDR3 is CASSPAPQRGRDTQYF. As DNA, the CDR3 is TGTGCCAGCTCACCGGCTCCTCAGCGGGGGAGGGATACGCAGTATTTT.

This clone appeared a single time. The chain recombines TRBV27 with TRBJ2-2, with 7 bases aligning to TRBD1. The CDR3 covers 18 residues. Germline V CDR1 and CDR2: MNHEY, SMNVEV (reference sequence). V gave up 3 bases and J gave up 0 bases; unmatched junction bases: 10. CDR3 DNA: TGTGCCAGCAGTTTGAGTACCGCTGGACAGGCGAACACCGGGGAGCTGTTTTTT. Its translation: CASSLSTAGQANTGELFF.

Turning to this clone: At one end the junction does not follow the germline gene, possibly because of a read error. V is TRBV29-1 and J is TRBJ1-1; D uncertain. The CDR3 length is 13 residues. Germline CDR1 reads SQVTM; CDR2 reads ANQGSEA. In nucleotides, the CDR3 is TGCAGCGTCGTGGGGTTCATGAACACTGAAACTTTCTTT. Translated, it gives CSVVGFMNTETFF.

This clone was recorded only once. The chain uses TRBV29-1 and TRBJ2-5; perhaps TRBD1 as D (6 bases). Germline loops: CDR1 SQVTM, CDR2 ANQGSEA. V was cut by 3 bases and J by 5 bases, with 16 bases left in between. The CDR3 contains 14 residues. The CDR3 loop reads CSVDQGLLWETQYF. CDR3 in DNA: TGCAGCGTTGATCAGGGGCTCCTTTGGGAGACCCAGTACTTC.

The chain combines TRBV6-1 with TRBJ1-5; D might be TRBD1 (6 bases). Germline V CDR1 and CDR2: MNHNS, SASEGT. Trimming stripped 7 bases from V and 7 bases from J, with 14 bases between. The CDR3 is made up of 13 amino acids. CDR3 in amino acids: CASNLGAQQPQHF. CDR3 sequence (DNA): TGTGCCAGCAATTTGGGGGCACAACAGCCCCAGCATTTT.

The chain couples TRBV2 to TRBJ2-7, with D tentatively TRBD2 (6 bases). CDR3 length equals 14 residues. In germline, CDR1 is SNHLY, CDR2 FYNNEI. V was trimmed by 5 bases and J by 3 bases, leaving 14 bases between them. This CDR3 reads CASSPKGGLYEQYF. The CDR3 nucleotides are TGTGCCAGCAGTCCAAAGGGAGGACTCTACGAGCAGTACTTC.

J is TRBJ2-5 and V is TRBV15, with D perhaps given as TRBD1 or TRBD2 (5 bases each). V gave up 5 bases and J gave up 5 bases, with 12 bases separating them. The CDR3 spans 13 residues. Germline V lookup: CDR1 LNHNV, CDR2 YYDKDF (reference sequence). The CDR3 region has the DNA TGTGCCACCAGCCGTTGGGGGTCGGAGACCCAGTACTTC. Amino acids: CATSRWGSETQYF.

This clone came up a few times. The V gene is TRBV5-6, the J gene TRBJ1-1; D is undetermined. There are 13 residues in the CDR3. Trimming took off 0 bases at V and 2 bases at J, with 5 bases between the two ends. CDR1 and CDR2 from the germline V gene are SGHDT and YYEEEE. The CDR3 region is CASSLAANTEAFF. The CDR3 coding sequence is TGTGCCAGCAGCTTGGCGGCAAACACTGAAGCTTTCTTT.

Comments on this clone: A clone one base away is much larger, so this may be a read error. V is TRBV6-5 and J is TRBJ1-2; possible D gene TRBD1, 6 bases. V was cut by 11 bases and J by 2 bases, with 15 bases left in between. Germline CDR1 is MNHEY and CDR2 is SVGAGI. CDR3 length: 13 amino acids. The CDR3 DNA reads TGTGCCGCCTCGACAGGACAAAACTATGGCTACACCTTC. Protein: CAASTGQNYGYTF.

V and J are TRBV27 and TRBJ2-1, with D perhaps TRBD1 or TRBD2 (5 bases each). Trimming removed 8 bases from V and 3 bases from J, with 14 bases in between. Germline values: CDR1 MNHEY, CDR2 SMNVEV (reference sequence). The CDR3 totals 14 residues. This CDR3 is CASCRDPNYNEQFF. For the CDR3, the DNA is TGTGCCAGCTGTCGGGACCCCAACTACAATGAGCAGTTCTTC.

The chain couples TRBV5-1 to TRBJ1-5; 8 nucleotides match TRBD1. Germline CDR1 is SGHRS and CDR2 is YFSETQ. J was trimmed by 0 bases and V by 4 bases; bases with no gene match: 6. The CDR3 spans 16 residues. DNA of the CDR3: TGCGCCAGCAGCCCGACAGGGGAATATAGCAATCAGCCCCAGCATTTT. This translates into CASSPTGEYSNQPQHF.

This chain connects TRBV25-1 to TRBJ2-7; D call uncertain. The CDR3 contains 13 residues. From germline, CDR1 is MGHDK and CDR2 SYGVNS. V was cut by 4 bases and J by 3 bases, with 10 bases left in between. The CDR3 here is CASSGWFLYEQYF. The CDR3 bases are TGTGCCAGCAGTGGCTGGTTCCTCTACGAGCAGTACTTC.

The chain carries TRBV7-8 and TRBJ2-7, with 9 positions matching TRBD2. Per germline, CDR1 SGHVS and CDR2 FQNEAQ. V trimming: 5 bases; J trimming: 5 bases; junction bases outside the gene matches: 13. The CDR3 is 16 residues long. CDR3 nucleotide sequence: TGTGCCAGCAGCCGTTCTGGGGCGGGAGGGAACCACGAGCAGTACTTC. As protein: CASSRSGAGGNHEQYF.

The chain uses TRBV29-1 and TRBJ2-3; a weak D match, TRBD1 (6 bases). Between the trimmed V and J ends, which lost 4 bases and 2 bases, there was a span of 13 bases. The CDR3 has 14 amino acids. Per the germline V gene, CDR1 is SQVTM and CDR2 is ANQGSEA. In DNA, the CDR3 is TGCAGCGTTGGGAAAGGACAGATCACAGATACGCAGTATTTT. This encodes CSVGKGQITDTQYF.

This clone occurred a few times. The chain is built from TRBV10-2 and TRBJ2-1; TRBD2 matches 9 bases. J gave up 2 bases and V 0 bases, and 5 bases lay outside the gene matches. Per the germline V gene, CDR1 is WSHSY and CDR2 is SAAADI. The CDR3 loop spans 17 amino acids. As DNA, the CDR3 is TGCGCCAGCAGTGAGTCGAGACTAGCGGAGCCCTACAATGAGCAGTTCTTC. Translation: CASSESRLAEPYNEQFF.

With regard to this clone: Other DNA sequences in the sample encode the same CDR3. This chain links TRBV27 with TRBJ2-3, with 12 bases that match TRBD2. V shed 2 bases, J shed 3 bases, and the junction held 3 bases outside the gene matches. CDR1 MNHEY and CDR2 SMNVEV come from the germline V gene (reference sequence). This CDR3 contains 16 residues. CDR3 loop: CASSLLAGGLTDTQYF. The DNA of the CDR3 is TGTGCCAGCAGTTTACTAGCGGGAGGGTTAACAGATACGCAGTATTTT.

The J gene is TRBJ1-2, the V gene TRBV10-3; D gene uncertain. The CDR3 runs to 16 residues. Germline CDR1 and CDR2: ENHRY and SYGVKD. With 0 bases removed from V and 0 bases from J, the gap between germline ends came to 11 bases. CDR3 sequence (DNA): TGTGCCATCAGTGAGTCGACCCTCCGGCCTAACTATGGCTACACCTTC. Its translation is CAISESTLRPNYGYTF.

The chain has TRBV6-6 and TRBJ1-3; D is undetermined. Deletions cut 5 bases from V and 0 bases from J, with 11 bases between. This CDR3 spans 15 amino acids. CDR1 is MNHNY, CDR2 SVGAGI, per germline (reference sequence). In DNA form, the CDR3 reads TGTGCCAGCAGTGTCACCCGCCACTCTGGAAACACCATATATTTT. Protein sequence: CASSVTRHSGNTIYF.

This clone was seen repeatedly, ten times or more. The rearrangement links TRBV19 to TRBJ2-7; 10 bases are a match to TRBD2. With 3 bases clipped from V and 7 bases from J, the junction kept 6 bases outside the gene matches. The CDR3 spans 14 residues. Germline V lookup: CDR1 LNHDA, CDR2 SQIVND (reference sequence). The CDR3 here is CASSITSGVGEQYF. In DNA form, the CDR3 reads TGTGCCAGTAGTATCACTAGCGGGGTCGGAGAGCAGTACTTC.

This clone was recorded only once. This chain connects TRBV5-1 to TRBJ2-7; 7 bases are a match to TRBD1. The germline gives CDR1 SGHRS, CDR2 YFSETQ. With 7 bases clipped from V and 4 bases from J, the junction kept 14 bases outside the gene matches. This CDR3 is built from 15 residues. This CDR3 is CASSTQGIKSYEQYF. DNA for the CDR3: TGCGCCAGCTCAACACAGGGGATAAAATCTTACGAGCAGTACTTC.

The chain recombines TRBV25-1 with TRBJ2-1; 9 nucleotides align to TRBD2. V gave up 8 bases and J gave up 2 bases; unmatched junction bases: 1. Germline CDR1 and CDR2: MGHDK and SYGVNS. This CDR3 is built from 13 residues. CDR3 bases: TGTGCCAGCGGACTAGCGCCCTACAATGAGCAGTTCTTC. As protein: CASGLAPYNEQFF.

About this clone itself: Possible read error: a much larger clone is one base away. The CDR3 loop is CASSTGYQETQYF. CDR3 DNA sequence: TGTGCCAGCAGTACAGGGTACCAAGAGACCCAGTACTTC. V and J are TRBV28 and TRBJ2-5; possibly TRBD1 for D (6 bases). The CDR3 is made up of 13 amino acids. Trimming pared 5 bases from V and 0 bases from J, leaving 7 bases between. Germline loops: CDR1 MDHEN, CDR2 SYDVKM.

The chain couples TRBV29-1 to TRBJ1-5; D is uncertain. The CDR3 has 13 amino acids. Germline CDR1 SQVTM, CDR2 ANQGSEA. V was trimmed by 4 bases and J by 6 bases, leaving 13 bases between them. CDR3 nucleotides: TGCAGCGTTGCCGAGGGCTACGGTCAGCCCCAGCATTTT. Translating it yields CSVAEGYGQPQHF.

This clone was seen ten or more times. The CDR3 protein is CASRSKTEAFF. The CDR3 region has the DNA TGTGCCAGCAGATCCAAAACTGAAGCTTTCTTT. The chain recombines TRBV6-6 with TRBJ1-1; D is unresolved. This CDR3 is 11 amino acids long. V was clipped by 6 bases and J by 5 bases, with 7 bases between them. Germline CDR1 is MNHNY and CDR2 is SVGAGI (reference sequence).

The rearrangement uses TRBV5-1 and TRBJ1-3; D gene unclear. V lost 0 bases to trimming and J lost 4 bases, with 14 bases between them. CDR3 length: 16 amino acids. Per the germline V gene, CDR1 is SGHRS and CDR2 is YFSETQ. The CDR3 DNA reads TGCGCCAGCAGCTTGGCCGGGGTGATGCGCGGAAACACCATATATTTT. Translated, it gives CASSLAGVMRGNTIYF.

The gene calls are TRBV11-3 and TRBJ2-3; D unresolved. Trimming removed 1 base from V and 3 bases from J, with 8 bases in between. Germline V lookup: CDR1 SGHNT, CDR2 YENEEA. The CDR3 is 14 amino acids. The CDR3 region is CASSLVGATDTQYF. The CDR3 bases are TGTGCCAGCAGCTTAGTTGGAGCTACAGATACGCAGTATTTT.

The rearrangement joins TRBV7-9 to TRBJ1-1; D uncertain. The germline V and J ends were trimmed by 3 bases and 4 bases, with 9 bases remaining between them. Germline CDR1 reads SEHNR; CDR2 reads FQNEAQ (reference sequence). The CDR3 runs 13 residues. The CDR3 loop reads CASSLYQSTEAFF. CDR3 coding DNA: TGTGCCAGCAGCTTGTATCAGAGCACTGAAGCTTTCTTT.